This section outlines one TCR beta chain sequence together with its context. Its antigen specificity is not known. No base-level quality is on record; no much larger clone is a single base apart. V is clipped by 0 bases and J by 6 bases, and the sequence between their germline boundaries is 13 bases long. The CDR3 runs 14 amino acids, cysteine and phenylalanine included. Only the CDR3 DNA stays, 42 bases, in frame from base 1. CDR1 SGHDT and CDR2 YYEEEE were looked up in the germline V gene. The sample is drawn from a study of blood T cell repertoires in COVID-19 (TCRdb year 2020). Broadly, across the study: Samples covering the acute and convalescent phases of COVID-19 were provided by collaborators in the United States, Italy and Spain. The prospective study material was composed of cDNA or gDNA derived from T cells, B-cell-depleted T cells, or PBMCs. Deeply sampled blood TCRbeta repertoires from subjects exposed to, actively infected with, or recovered from COVID-19 were included in the dataset. The repertoires were released in a freely available public database intended as a resource for research on the immune response to SARS-CoV-2. Samples came from the ongoing ImmuneRACE study (first 160 participants) plus 1,254 subjects from 6 global collaborators. Nearly every sample came with metadata listing a de-identified subject ID, COVID-19 status, age in years and sex. Where available, HLA class I and class II types were taken from metadata supplied by the sample provider and were not determined by assay-based typing.

The immunoSEQ Assay, a bias-controlled multiplex PCR, was used to amplify TCRbeta CDR3 regions from genomic DNA. Processing in the source paper ran as follows. The number of nucleated cells in each sample was estimated from the amplification of reference gene primers within the assay. Sequence reads were collapsed and filtered to measure the absolute abundance of every unique TCRbeta CDR3 rearrangement. For each sample, productive Simpson clonality was calculated as the square root of Simpson's diversity index over productive rearrangements. TCRdb retrieved this table from immuneACCESS and kept in-frame rearrangements only. Not all clones are present; in checked studies, unresolved V genes account for under half, and no reason is known for the remainder. V and J calls and clone size are as listed in that table; D and trimming were resolved from the DNA. Within this sample are about 80,000 clones, with around 77% of them counted one time only. Clones ranked in the top ten supply about 16% of the sample.

Whole blood was collected in K2EDTA tubes by collaborating institutions according to the institutions' own protocols. For TCRbeta analysis, collaborators shipped samples in one of three forms: frozen whole blood, isolated PBMCs, or DNA extracted from either of those sample types. Results the study describes overall, beyond this receptor: Clinical and demographic metadata were provided uncurated, with the amount varying by source and participant.

Sequencing was performed on peripheral blood. This TCR was recovered from a man aged 65 to 85 with active or convalescent COVID-19. The chain couples TRBV5-6 to TRBJ2-7; the D gene assignment is ambiguous. The CDR3 is CASSLGARQFEQYF. In nucleotides, the sequence is TGTGCCAGCAGCTTGGGGGCGCGTCAATTCGAGCAGTACTTC.